What follows is one T cell receptor beta chain and its context. This sample was included in a study of metastatic and nonmetastatic thyroid tumors. Overall study context: Patients with malignant and benign thyroid disease provided blood and tumor or nodule tissue, whose repertoires were compared.

In the original analysis: Between-group CDR3 differences, defined by clinicopathological status, yielded a distant-metastasis classifier for papillary thyroid cancer. Using MiXCR, TCRdb re-called clones from the PCR reads. What appears here as the V and J calls and clone size reflects TCRdb's work, not the paper's. Among around 13,000 clones, around a quarter were seen once, and the ten largest hold around 8%. There were no patients who had received any treatment before thyroid surgery. Trimming cost V 6 bases and J 7 bases; bases outside gene matches: 11. Germline lookup yields CDR1 MDHEN and CDR2 SYDVKM. The length of the CDR3 is 16 residues.

The specimen was blood. The TCR comes from a female donor with papillary thyroid cancer or a benign thyroid nodule (not recorded which). Some clones in this sample may be carry-over from other donors' samples. This chain connects TRBV28 to TRBJ2-3; 12 bases line up with TRBD1. The CDR3 region has the DNA TGTGCCAGCAGCACTACTGGGACAGGGGGCAGATATACGCAGTATTTT. Its protein product is CASSTTGTGGRYTQYF.